This T cell receptor beta chain was obtained from a study of PD-L1 blockade in urothelial cancer. As for the study in general: Blood analysis took place 3 weeks (second dose) and 6 weeks after treatment start.

Overall study results and limits: Tumor-associated clones in the blood of durable-benefit patients grew more at 3 weeks.

There are 15 residues in the CDR3. Trimming took off 3 bases at V and 1 base at J, with 11 bases between the two ends. The germline CDR1 and CDR2 sequences are SEHNR and FQNEAQ (reference sequence). Some clones are missing from TCRdb's copy, which holds only in-frame ones; the method was immunoSEQ multiplex PCR. Of about 71,000 clones listed, about 89% are singletons. Turning to this clone: What it recognizes is unknown.

The sample here was PBMCs, taken around atezolizumab (anti-PD-L1) treatment. This receptor was identified in a man between 60 and 75 years old with urothelial cancer. This chain links TRBV7-9 with TRBJ2-3, with D tentatively TRBD2 (6 bases). The CDR3 DNA sequence: TGTGCCAGCAGCTTCGTGACGGGAGGCACAGATACGCAGTATTTT. The encoded protein is CASSFVTGGTDTQYF.